Listed below are T cell receptor beta chains from one sample, sequenced in a study of blood T cell repertoires in COVID-19. Sequencing used immunoSEQ multiplex PCR; TCRdb keeps in-frame clones, though not all of them. The sample has approximately 140,000 clones, about four fifths seen once; the top ten hold about 8%. Source material: peripheral blood. These TCRs come from a human donor with acute or convalescent COVID-19. The donor label of this sample is uncertain. The CDR3 runs from the conserved cysteine through the conserved F or W. A D gene is named only where the DNA matches it firmly. Only part of the rows carry a size: once, few, many, or a class if the clone is expanded.

cdr3_aa cdr3_nt cdr3_length j_call clone_size v_call d_call
CASSSRGDEQFF TGTGCCAGCAGTTCAAGGGGTGATGAGCAGTTCTTC 12 TRBJ2-1 . TRBV12-3/TRBV12-4 .
CASTSFRPTASNTGELFF TGTGCCAGCACCTCCTTCAGGCCTACCGCCTCGAACACCGGGGAGCTGTTTTTT 18 TRBJ2-2 once TRBV5-4 .
CASPGTSGEQFF TGTGCCTCGCCCGGGACTAGCGGTGAGCAGTTCTTC 12 TRBJ2-1 . TRBV30 TRBD2
CASSSPGQGGHYGYTF TGTGCCAGCAGTTCCCCGGGACAGGGAGGACACTATGGCTACACCTTC 16 TRBJ1-2 once TRBV5-4 TRBD1
CASSDPGGYTF TGTGCCAGCAGCGACCCGGGGGGCTACACCTTC 11 TRBJ1-2 . TRBV6-5 .
CASTRGDRVLDTQYF TGTGCCAGCACCCGTGGGGACAGGGTGTTAGATACGCAGTATTTT 15 TRBJ2-3 . TRBV9 TRBD1
CASSPDRLDGYTF TGTGCCAGCAGTCCGGACAGGTTGGATGGCTACACCTTC 13 TRBJ1-2 few TRBV6-5 TRBD1
CASSGNRVGNEQFF TGTGCCAGCAGCGGAAACAGGGTTGGCAATGAGCAGTTCTTC 14 TRBJ2-1 . TRBV9 .
CASSPPPPPGGEQFF TGTGCCAGCAGTCCACCCCCACCTCCCGGGGGTGAGCAGTTCTTC 15 TRBJ2-1 . TRBV5-4 .
CASTSRSWVYGYTF TGTGCCAGCACCTCCAGGTCATGGGTCTATGGCTACACCTTC 14 TRBJ1-2 . TRBV6-5 .
CASSVGVEGRAFF TGTGCCAGCAGCGTAGGAGTTGAGGGCCGGGCTTTCTTT 13 TRBJ1-1 . TRBV9 .
CASRLSGGKPGEQFF TGCGCCAGCAGATTAAGCGGGGGGAAGCCCGGTGAGCAGTTCTTC 15 TRBJ2-1 once TRBV5-1 TRBD2
CASSLGGAGAYEQYF TGTGCCAGCAGCTTAGGTGGAGCAGGGGCCTACGAGCAGTACTTC 15 TRBJ2-7 . TRBV11-2 .
CASSLDRLQPQHF TGTGCCAGTAGCTTGGACAGGCTGCAGCCCCAGCATTTT 13 TRBJ1-5 . TRBV19 TRBD1
CASSYEGEGAKNIQYF TGTGCCAGCAGTTACGAGGGGGAGGGGGCCAAAAACATTCAGTACTTC 16 TRBJ2-4 once TRBV6-6 .
CASSDVRTGFTSGGYTF TGCGCCAGCAGCGATGTTAGGACAGGGTTTACCTCAGGTGGCTACACCTTC 17 TRBJ1-2 . TRBV5-1 TRBD1
CATSWLSYEQYF TGTGCCACCTCATGGCTCTCCTACGAGCAGTACTTC 12 TRBJ2-7 . TRBV11-2 .
CASSYWLNTDTQYF TGTGCCAGCAGTTACTGGCTGAACACAGATACGCAGTATTTT 14 TRBJ2-3 . TRBV6-2/TRBV6-3 .
CASSPRVIRRTGGSNTEAFF TGTGCCAGCTCACCACGGGTAATCCGTAGGACAGGGGGCTCCAACACTGAAGCTTTCTTT 20 TRBJ1-1 . TRBV18 TRBD1
CASVGGVVYGYTF TGTGCCTCGGTAGGAGGGGTAGTCTATGGCTACACCTTC 13 TRBJ1-2 . TRBV6-5 .
CASSALAGASYEQYF TGTGCCAGCAGTGCCCTAGCGGGGGCTTCCTACGAGCAGTACTTC 15 TRBJ2-7 many TRBV2 TRBD2
CATSDPGTGGGETQYF TGTGCCACCAGTGACCCCGGGACAGGGGGCGGGGAGACCCAGTACTTC 16 TRBJ2-5 . TRBV24-1 TRBD1
CASSPTTGSTEAFF TGTGCCAGCTCACCAACCACAGGGTCCACTGAAGCTTTCTTT 14 TRBJ1-1 once TRBV18 .
CASSGGQGASEAFF TGTGCCAGCAGCGGGGGACAGGGGGCATCTGAAGCTTTCTTT 14 TRBJ1-1 few TRBV9 TRBD1